This TCR beta chain was recorded in a study of blood T cell repertoires in COVID-19. As for the study in general: Sites across the United States, Italy and Spain contributed samples from acute and convalescent COVID-19. In each case, the material was cDNA or gDNA derived from T cells, B-cell-depleted T cells, or PBMCs.

Participants came from about 23 US areas, aged roughly 18 to 90 years. Per the original methods: Amplification from reference gene primers served as the basis for estimated nucleated cell counts. Data came from immunoSEQ multiplex PCR; TCRdb stores just in-frame clones and leaves some out. D and trimming come from the DNA, and the V and J calls and clone size come from that table. Among about 210,000 clones listed, roughly 79% were seen once. J was trimmed by 3 bases and V by 6 bases; bases with no gene match: 10. CDR1 is MDHEN and CDR2 is SYDVKM in the germline V gene. The CDR3 loop spans 16 amino acids.

The source of this sequence is a woman between 50 and 59 years old with acute COVID-19. The source material was PBMCs or T cells enriched from blood (not recorded which). The V call is TRBV28, the J call TRBJ2-7; 11 bases are shared with TRBD1. CDR3 loop: CASRRAGQGAHYEQYF. As DNA, the CDR3 is TGTGCCAGCAGGCGTGCTGGACAGGGGGCTCACTACGAGCAGTACTTC.